These T cell receptor beta chains were read from a single sample in a study of blood T cell repertoires in COVID-19. Produced via immunoSEQ multiplex PCR; TCRdb's table is partial and in-frame only. The sample holds almost 200,000 clones, less than 90% seen once. Material for sequencing was peripheral blood. These receptors all stem from a woman aged 70-85 years with acute or convalescent COVID-19. Each CDR3 is given with its conserved first and last residue. The D gene is left open where the match is weak. The listing skips clone size in some rows; elsewhere it reads once, few, many or a size class.

d_call	v_call	clone_size	j_call	cdr3_aa	cdr3_nt
.	TRBV12-3/TRBV12-4	few	TRBJ1-6	CASSLQDNSPLHF	TGTGCCAGCAGTTTACAGGATAATTCACCCCTCCACTTT
.	TRBV7-3	once	TRBJ2-1	CASSLMGDNEQFF	TGTGCCAGCAGCTTAATGGGAGACAATGAGCAGTTCTTC
TRBD2	TRBV4-1	few	TRBJ2-3	CASRPTLALSTDTQYF	TGCGCCAGCAGACCCACACTAGCGCTAAGCACAGATACGCAGTATTTT
.	TRBV18	.	TRBJ2-7	CASSPRDSNSYEQYF	TGTGCCAGCTCACCCAGGGACTCTAACTCCTACGAGCAGTACTTC
.	TRBV7-3	once	TRBJ1-1	CASSLTGAMNTEAFF	TGTGCCAGCAGCTTGACAGGAGCTATGAACACTGAAGCTTTCTTT
.	TRBV6-5	.	TRBJ1-1	CASRAGRGSEAFF	TGTGCCAGCAGGGCCGGGCGGGGCTCTGAAGCTTTCTTT
TRBD2	TRBV28	.	TRBJ2-5	CASSPWTSGDQETQYF	TGTGCCAGCAGTCCCTGGACTAGCGGGGACCAAGAGACCCAGTACTTC
.	TRBV12-3/TRBV12-4	.	TRBJ1-1	CASSLRELSEAFF	TGTGCCAGCAGTTTAAGGGAGCTGTCTGAAGCTTTCTTT
.	TRBV19	.	TRBJ1-3	CASLGSNRDTIYF	TGTGCCAGCCTCGGGAGTAATCGGGACACCATATATTTT
.	TRBV5-5	.	TRBJ2-7	CASSLGVPYEQYF	TGTGCCAGCAGCTTGGGAGTGCCCTACGAGCAGTACTTC
.	TRBV19	.	TRBJ1-1	CASSIAQGRGGAFF	TGTGCCAGTAGTATAGCTCAGGGGCGCGGCGGGGCTTTCTTT
TRBD2	TRBV5-1	.	TRBJ2-3	CASSLTSGSFSDTQYF	TGCGCCAGCAGCTTGACGAGCGGGAGCTTTTCTGATACGCAGTATTTT
TRBD2	TRBV24-1	once	TRBJ2-7	CATSDRGTSDEQYF	TGTGCCACCAGTGACCGGGGGACTAGCGACGAGCAGTACTTC
.	TRBV21-1	.	TRBJ2-7	CASSKDRGSYEQYF	TGTGCCAGCAGCAAAGACAGGGGATCCTACGAGCAGTACTTC
TRBD2	TRBV9	.	TRBJ2-7	CASSPHWTSGITSNEQYF	TGTGCCAGCAGCCCCCATTGGACTAGCGGGATCACCTCGAACGAGCAGTACTTC
TRBD2	TRBV5-1	few	TRBJ2-7	CASSLHPGGTSGRAYEQYF	TGCGCCAGCAGCTTGCATCCAGGCGGGACTAGCGGGAGAGCCTACGAGCAGTACTTC
.	TRBV2	once	TRBJ2-7	CASSERAGYEQYF	TGTGCCAGCAGTGAACGGGCAGGGTACGAGCAGTACTTC
.	TRBV2	.	TRBJ1-5	CASSEGRPGPQHF	TGTGCCAGCAGTGAAGGGCGCCCGGGGCCCCAGCATTTT
TRBD1	TRBV12-3/TRBV12-4	.	TRBJ2-3	CASRTGATDTQYF	TGTGCCAGTAGGACAGGGGCCACAGATACGCAGTATTTT
.	TRBV16	.	TRBJ1-2	CASSPRGSTNYGYTF	TGTGCCAGCAGCCCCCGGGGGAGCACTAACTATGGCTACACCTTC
TRBD1	TRBV2	.	TRBJ1-5	CASGGTAQPQHF	TGTGCCAGCGGGGGGACAGCCCAGCCCCAGCATTTT
.	TRBV19	.	TRBJ1-1	CASSILRQRHGGTEAFF	TGTGCCAGTAGTATCCTTAGACAGCGTCATGGTGGCACTGAAGCTTTCTTT
TRBD2	TRBV5-1	.	TRBJ2-2	CASSAGTSLPGELFF	TGCGCCAGCAGCGCCGGGACTAGTCTCCCCGGGGAGCTGTTTTTT
TRBD1	TRBV10-3	once	TRBJ2-1	CAISNRGYNEQFF	TGTGCCATCAGTAACAGGGGTTACAATGAGCAGTTCTTC
.	TRBV5-4	.	TRBJ1-2	CASSRAQGPYGYTF	TGTGCCAGCAGCAGAGCACAGGGCCCTTATGGCTACACCTTC
.	TRBV21-1	.	TRBJ1-5	CASRSPGHFNQPQHF	TGTGCCAGCAGGAGCCCGGGACACTTCAATCAGCCCCAGCATTTT
.	TRBV19	.	TRBJ2-7	CASSNQGLYEQYF	TGTGCCAGTAGTAACCAGGGTCTCTACGAGCAGTACTTC
.	TRBV10-3	once	TRBJ1-1	CAISGTRNTEAFF	TGTGCCATCAGCGGGACAAGAAACACTGAAGCTTTCTTT
.	TRBV7-2	.	TRBJ2-5	CASSLGVGETQYF	TGTGCCAGCAGCTTAGGGGTCGGGGAGACCCAGTACTTC
TRBD1	TRBV4-1	.	TRBJ1-3	CASSQDWTGFSGNTIYF	TGCGCCAGCAGCCAAGATTGGACAGGTTTCTCTGGAAACACCATATATTTT
TRBD1	TRBV19	.	TRBJ2-7	CASSIIGTESYEQYF	TGTGCCAGTAGTATAATTGGGACAGAATCCTACGAGCAGTACTTC
TRBD1	TRBV10-2	.	TRBJ2-7	CASKMGTGDLYF	TGCGCCAGCAAAATGGGGACAGGAGATTTGTACTTC
.	TRBV19	.	TRBJ1-6	CASSGGVSYNSPLHF	TGTGCCAGTAGTGGGGGGGTCTCCTATAATTCACCCCTCCACTTT
.	TRBV10-2	.	TRBJ1-1	CASSPGRGDTEAFF	TGCGCCAGCAGTCCGGGGAGGGGGGACACTGAAGCTTTCTTT
TRBD1	TRBV6-5	.	TRBJ2-7	CAIDRVPYEQYF	TGTGCCATCGACAGGGTCCCCTACGAGCAGTACTTC
TRBD2	TRBV7-2	.	TRBJ2-3	CASRELVAGADTQYF	TGTGCCAGCAGGGAGTTAGTAGCGGGAGCAGATACGCAGTATTTT
TRBD2	TRBV6-5	.	TRBJ2-1	CASSYLGLAAGEQFF	TGTGCCAGCAGTTACCTCGGACTAGCGGCTGGGGAGCAGTTCTTC
TRBD2	TRBV9	many	TRBJ2-1	CASGPSLAGVIHEQFF	TGTGCCAGCGGGCCCTCCCTAGCGGGAGTAATCCATGAGCAGTTCTTC
.	TRBV5-1	once	TRBJ2-2	CASSLGQTNTGELFF	TGCGCCAGCAGCCTAGGACAGACGAACACCGGGGAGCTGTTTTTT
TRBD2	TRBV5-4	.	TRBJ2-1	CASSFRSGRQNEQFF	TGTGCCAGCAGCTTTAGGAGCGGGAGGCAAAATGAGCAGTTCTTC
.	TRBV12-3/TRBV12-4	.	TRBJ1-1	CASSTAVRAFF	TGTGCCAGCAGTACCGCCGTGAGGGCTTTCTTT